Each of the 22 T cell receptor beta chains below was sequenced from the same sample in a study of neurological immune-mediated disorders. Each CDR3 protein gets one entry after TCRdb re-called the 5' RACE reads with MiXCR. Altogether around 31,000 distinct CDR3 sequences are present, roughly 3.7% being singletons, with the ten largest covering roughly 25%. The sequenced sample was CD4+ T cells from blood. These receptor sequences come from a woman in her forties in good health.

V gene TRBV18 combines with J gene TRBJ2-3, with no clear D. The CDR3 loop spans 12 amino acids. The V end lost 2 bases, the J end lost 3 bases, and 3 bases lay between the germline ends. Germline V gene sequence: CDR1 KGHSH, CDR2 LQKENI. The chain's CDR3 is CASSPGTDTQYF. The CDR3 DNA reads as TGTGCCAGCTCACCAGGGACAGATACGCAGTATTTT.

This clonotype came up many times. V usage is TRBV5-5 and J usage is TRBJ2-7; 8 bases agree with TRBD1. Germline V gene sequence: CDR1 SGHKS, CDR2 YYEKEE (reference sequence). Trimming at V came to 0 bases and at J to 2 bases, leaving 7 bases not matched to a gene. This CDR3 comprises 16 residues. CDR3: CASSLAYGTGTYEQYF. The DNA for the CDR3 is TGTGCCAGCAGCTTGGCTTACGGGACAGGTACCTACGAGCAGTACTTC.

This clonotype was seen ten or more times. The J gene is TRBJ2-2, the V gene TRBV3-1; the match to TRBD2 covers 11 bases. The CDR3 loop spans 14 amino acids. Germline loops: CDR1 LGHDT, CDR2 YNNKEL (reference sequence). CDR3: CGASGGSGTGELFF. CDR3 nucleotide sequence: TGTGGGGCTAGCGGGGGGTCTGGCACCGGGGAGCTGTTTTTT.

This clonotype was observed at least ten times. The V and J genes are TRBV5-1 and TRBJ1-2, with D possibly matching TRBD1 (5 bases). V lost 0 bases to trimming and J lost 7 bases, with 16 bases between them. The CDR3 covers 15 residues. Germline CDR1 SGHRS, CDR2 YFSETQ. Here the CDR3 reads CASSLAPGQGSGYTF. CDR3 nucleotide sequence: TGCGCCAGCAGCTTGGCCCCAGGGCAGGGAAGTGGCTACACCTTC.

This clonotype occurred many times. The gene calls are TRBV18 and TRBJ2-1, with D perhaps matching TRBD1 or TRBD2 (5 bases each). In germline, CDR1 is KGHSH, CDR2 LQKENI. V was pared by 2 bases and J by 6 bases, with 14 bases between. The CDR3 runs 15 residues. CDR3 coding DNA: TGTGCCAGCTCACCAGAAAGGGACGTTGTCAATGAGCAGTTCTTC. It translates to CASSPERDVVNEQFF.

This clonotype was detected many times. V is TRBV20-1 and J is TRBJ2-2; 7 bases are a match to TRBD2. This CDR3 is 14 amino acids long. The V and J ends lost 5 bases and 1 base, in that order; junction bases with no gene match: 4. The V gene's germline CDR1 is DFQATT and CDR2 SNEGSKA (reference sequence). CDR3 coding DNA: TGCAGTGCTGCCACTAGCGAGAACACCGGGGAGCTGTTTTTT. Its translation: CSAATSENTGELFF.

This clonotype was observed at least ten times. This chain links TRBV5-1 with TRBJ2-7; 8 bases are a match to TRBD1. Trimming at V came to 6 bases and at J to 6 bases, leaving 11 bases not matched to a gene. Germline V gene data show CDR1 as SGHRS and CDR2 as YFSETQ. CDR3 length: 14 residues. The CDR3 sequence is CASTPATGASEQYF. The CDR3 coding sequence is TGCGCCAGCACCCCGGCGACAGGGGCAAGCGAGCAGTACTTC.

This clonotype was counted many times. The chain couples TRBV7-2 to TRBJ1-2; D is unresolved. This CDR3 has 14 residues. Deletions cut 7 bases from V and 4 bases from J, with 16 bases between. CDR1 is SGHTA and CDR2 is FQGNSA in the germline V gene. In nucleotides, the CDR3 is TGTGCCAGCACATCGGGCGGTTTATCCTATGGCTACACCTTC. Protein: CASTSGGLSYGYTF.

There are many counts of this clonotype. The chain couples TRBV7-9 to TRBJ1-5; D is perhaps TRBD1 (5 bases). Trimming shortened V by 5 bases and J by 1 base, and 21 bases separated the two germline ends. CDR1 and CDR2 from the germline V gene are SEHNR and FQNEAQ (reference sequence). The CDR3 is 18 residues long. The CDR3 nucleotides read TGTGCCAGCAGCGGCGCGGGTGGGCAGGGATGGAGCAATCAGCCCCAGCATTTT. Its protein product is CASSGAGGQGWSNQPQHF.

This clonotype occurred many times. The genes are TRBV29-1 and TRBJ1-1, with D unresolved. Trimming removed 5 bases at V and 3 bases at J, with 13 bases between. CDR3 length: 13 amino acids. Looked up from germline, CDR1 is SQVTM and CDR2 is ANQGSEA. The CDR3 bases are TGCAGCGTTCATACACCCCCGGACACTGAAGCTTTCTTT. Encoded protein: CSVHTPPDTEAFF.

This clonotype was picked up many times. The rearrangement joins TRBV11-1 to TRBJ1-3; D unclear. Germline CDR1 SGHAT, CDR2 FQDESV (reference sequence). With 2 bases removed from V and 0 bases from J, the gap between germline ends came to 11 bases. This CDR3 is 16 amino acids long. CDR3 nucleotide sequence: TGTGCCAGCAGCTTACTGGAGGGCCGCTCTGGAAACACCATATATTTT. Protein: CASSLLEGRSGNTIYF.

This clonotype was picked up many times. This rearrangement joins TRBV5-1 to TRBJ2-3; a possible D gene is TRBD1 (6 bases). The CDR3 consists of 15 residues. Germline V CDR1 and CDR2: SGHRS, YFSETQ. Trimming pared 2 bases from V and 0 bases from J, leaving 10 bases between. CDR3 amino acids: CASSLEQGSTDTQYF. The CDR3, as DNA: TGCGCCAGCAGCTTAGAACAGGGAAGCACAGATACGCAGTATTTT. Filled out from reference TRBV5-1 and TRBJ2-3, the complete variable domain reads KAGVTQTPRYLIKTRGQQVTLSCSPISGHRSVSWYQQTPGQGLQFLFEYFSETQRNKGNFPGRFSGRQFSNSRSEMNVSTLELGDSALYLCASSLEQGSTDTQYFGPGTRLTVL.

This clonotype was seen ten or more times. CDR3 nucleotides: TGTGCCAGCAGTTACTCTGGGGAGCAGTACTTC. Its translation: CASSYSGEQYF. The chain couples TRBV6-5 to TRBJ2-7, with no clear D. With 0 bases removed from V and 7 bases from J, the gap between germline ends came to 4 bases. Looked up from germline, CDR1 is MNHEY and CDR2 is SVGAGI. CDR3 length equals 11 residues.

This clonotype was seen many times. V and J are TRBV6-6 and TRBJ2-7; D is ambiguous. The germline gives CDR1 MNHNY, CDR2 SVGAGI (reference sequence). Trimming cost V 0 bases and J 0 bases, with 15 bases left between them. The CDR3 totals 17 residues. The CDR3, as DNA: TGTGCCAGCAGTTACTCGGGTTGGGGTGAGAGCTCCTACGAGCAGTACTTC. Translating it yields CASSYSGWGESSYEQYF.

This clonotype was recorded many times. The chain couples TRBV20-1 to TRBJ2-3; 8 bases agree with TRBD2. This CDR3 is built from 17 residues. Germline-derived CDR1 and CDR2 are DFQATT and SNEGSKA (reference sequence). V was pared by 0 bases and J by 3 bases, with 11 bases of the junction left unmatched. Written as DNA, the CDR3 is TGCAGTGCTAGAGATCCCAGTAGCGGGGCTAGTACAGATACGCAGTATTTT. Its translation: CSARDPSSGASTDTQYF.

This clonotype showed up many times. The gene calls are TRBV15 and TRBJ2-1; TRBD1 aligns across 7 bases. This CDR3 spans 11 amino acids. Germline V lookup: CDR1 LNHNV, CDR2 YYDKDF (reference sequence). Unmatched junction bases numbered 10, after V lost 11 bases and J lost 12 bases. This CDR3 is CAAGGPGWQFF. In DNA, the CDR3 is TGTGCCGCAGGGGGTCCAGGTTGGCAGTTCTTC.

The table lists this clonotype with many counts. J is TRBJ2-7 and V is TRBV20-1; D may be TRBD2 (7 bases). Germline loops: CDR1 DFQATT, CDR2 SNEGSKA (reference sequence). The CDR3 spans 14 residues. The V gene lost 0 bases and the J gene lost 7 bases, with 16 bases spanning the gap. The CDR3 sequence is CSARDRGAEGEQYF. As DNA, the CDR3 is TGCAGTGCTAGAGATCGGGGGGCCGAGGGGGAGCAGTACTTC.

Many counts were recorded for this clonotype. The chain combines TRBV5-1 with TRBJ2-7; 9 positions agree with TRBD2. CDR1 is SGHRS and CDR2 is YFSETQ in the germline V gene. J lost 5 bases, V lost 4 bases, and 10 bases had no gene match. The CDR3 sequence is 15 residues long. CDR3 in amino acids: CASSLPSGTSDEQYF. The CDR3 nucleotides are TGCGCCAGCAGCCTCCCTAGCGGGACAAGCGACGAGCAGTACTTC. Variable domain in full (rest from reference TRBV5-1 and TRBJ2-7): KAGVTQTPRYLIKTRGQQVTLSCSPISGHRSVSWYQQTPGQGLQFLFEYFSETQRNKGNFPGRFSGRQFSNSRSEMNVSTLELGDSALYLCASSLPSGTSDEQYFGPGTRLTVT.

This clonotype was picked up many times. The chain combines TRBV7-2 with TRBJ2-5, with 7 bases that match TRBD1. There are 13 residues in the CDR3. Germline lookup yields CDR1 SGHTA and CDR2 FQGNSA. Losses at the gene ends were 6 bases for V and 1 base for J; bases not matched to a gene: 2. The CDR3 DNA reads TGTGCCAGCAGTCGACAGGGCCAAGAGACCCAGTACTTC. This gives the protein CASSRQGQETQYF.

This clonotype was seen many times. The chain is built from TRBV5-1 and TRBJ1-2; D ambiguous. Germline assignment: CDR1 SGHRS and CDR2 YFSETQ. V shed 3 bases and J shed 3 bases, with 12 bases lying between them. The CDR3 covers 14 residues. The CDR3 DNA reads TGCGCCAGCAGCTCCACAGCCGGGGACTATGGCTACACCTTC. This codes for CASSSTAGDYGYTF.

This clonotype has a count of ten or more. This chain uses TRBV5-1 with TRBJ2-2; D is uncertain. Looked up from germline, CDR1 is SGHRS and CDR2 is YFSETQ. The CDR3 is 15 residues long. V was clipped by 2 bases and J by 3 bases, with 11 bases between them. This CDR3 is CASSLAVPDTGELFF. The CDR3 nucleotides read TGCGCCAGCAGCTTAGCCGTTCCTGACACCGGGGAGCTGTTTTTT.

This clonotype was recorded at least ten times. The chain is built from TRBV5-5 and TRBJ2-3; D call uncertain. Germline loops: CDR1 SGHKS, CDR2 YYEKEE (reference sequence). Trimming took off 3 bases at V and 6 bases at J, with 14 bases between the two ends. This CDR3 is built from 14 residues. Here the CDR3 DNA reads TGTGCCAGCAGCTCCAACGGCGAGGCTGATACGCAGTATTTT. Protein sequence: CASSSNGEADTQYF.